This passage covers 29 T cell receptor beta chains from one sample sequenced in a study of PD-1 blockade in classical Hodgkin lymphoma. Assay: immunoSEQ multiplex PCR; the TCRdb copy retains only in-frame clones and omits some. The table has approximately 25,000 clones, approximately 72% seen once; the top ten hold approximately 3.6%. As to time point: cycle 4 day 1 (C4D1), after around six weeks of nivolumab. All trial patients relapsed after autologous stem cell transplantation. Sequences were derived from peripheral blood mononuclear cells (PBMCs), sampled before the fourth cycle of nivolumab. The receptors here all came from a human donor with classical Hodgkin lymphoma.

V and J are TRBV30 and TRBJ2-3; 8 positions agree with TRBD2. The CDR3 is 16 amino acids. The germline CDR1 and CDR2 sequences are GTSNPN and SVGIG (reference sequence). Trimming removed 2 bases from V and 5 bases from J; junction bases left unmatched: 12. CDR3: CAWSNLGGGLLDTQYF. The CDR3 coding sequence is TGTGCCTGGAGTAATTTGGGCGGGGGGCTTCTAGATACGCAGTATTTT. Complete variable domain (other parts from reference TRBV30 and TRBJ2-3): SQTIHQWPATLVQPVGSPLSLECTVEGTSNPNLYWYRQAAGRGLQLLFYSVGIGQISSEVPQNLSASRPQDRQFILSSKKLLLSDSGFYLCAWSNLGGGLLDTQYFGPGTRLTVL.

CDR3 nucleotide sequence: TGTGCCAGCAGCTTAGTGTTCTCTGAGACCCAGTACTTC. Its translation is CASSLVFSETQYF. The chain uses TRBV7-2 and TRBJ2-5; D unresolved. This CDR3 has 13 residues. Germline V gene data show CDR1 as SGHTA and CDR2 as FQGNSA. The V end was cut by 1 base, the J end by 5 bases, with 8 bases between.

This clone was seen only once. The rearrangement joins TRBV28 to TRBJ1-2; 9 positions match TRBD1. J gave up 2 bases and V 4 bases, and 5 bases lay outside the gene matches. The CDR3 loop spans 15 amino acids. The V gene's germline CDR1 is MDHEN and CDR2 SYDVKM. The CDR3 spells CASSSTGTGNYGYTF. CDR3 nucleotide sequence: TGTGCCAGCAGTTCTACCGGGACAGGGAACTATGGCTACACCTTC.

CDR3: CASSIRGTLNEQYF. The CDR3 region has the DNA TGCGCCAGCAGCATTCGGGGGACGTTGAACGAGCAGTACTTC. This chain links TRBV4-1 with TRBJ2-7; D may be TRBD2 (6 bases). Germline values: CDR1 MGHRA, CDR2 YSYEKL. This CDR3 spans 14 amino acids. V lost 5 bases to trimming and J lost 5 bases, with 16 bases between them.

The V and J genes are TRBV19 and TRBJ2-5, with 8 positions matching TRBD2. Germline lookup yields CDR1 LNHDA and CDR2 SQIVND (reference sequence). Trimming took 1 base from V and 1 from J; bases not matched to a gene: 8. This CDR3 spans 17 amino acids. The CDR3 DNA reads TGTGCCAGTAGTATAGGGAAAAGCGGGGGCCTCCAAGAGACCCAGTACTTC. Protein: CASSIGKSGGLQETQYF.

Written as DNA, the CDR3 is TGTGCCAGCAGTTATACAGGGGTCCGAGATGAAAAACTGTTTTTT. Its translation is CASSYTGVRDEKLFF. J is TRBJ1-4 and V is TRBV2, with 7 bases aligning to TRBD1. The V and J ends lost 5 bases and 6 bases, in that order; junction bases with no gene match: 9. This CDR3 comprises 15 residues. The germline CDR1 and CDR2 sequences are SNHLY and FYNNEI.

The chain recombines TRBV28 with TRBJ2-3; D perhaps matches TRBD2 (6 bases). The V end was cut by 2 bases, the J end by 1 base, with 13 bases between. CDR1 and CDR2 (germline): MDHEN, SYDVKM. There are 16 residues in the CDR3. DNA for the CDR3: TGTGCCAGCAGTTTAAAGGGTAGCGGACGCACAGATACGCAGTATTTT. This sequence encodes CASSLKGSGRTDTQYF.

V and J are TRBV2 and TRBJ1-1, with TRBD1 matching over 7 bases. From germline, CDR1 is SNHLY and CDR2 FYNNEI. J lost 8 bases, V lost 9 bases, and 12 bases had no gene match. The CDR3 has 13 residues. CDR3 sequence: CARGIDRVQEAFF. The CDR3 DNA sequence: TGTGCCAGGGGAATCGACAGGGTCCAAGAAGCTTTCTTT.

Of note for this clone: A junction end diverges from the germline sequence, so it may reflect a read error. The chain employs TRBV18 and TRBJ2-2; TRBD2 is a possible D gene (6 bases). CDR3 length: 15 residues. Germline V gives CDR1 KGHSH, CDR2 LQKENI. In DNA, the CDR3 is TGTGCCAGCTCACCAGGACGGGGGAACGCCGGGGAGCTGTTTTTT. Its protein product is CASSPGRGNAGELFF.

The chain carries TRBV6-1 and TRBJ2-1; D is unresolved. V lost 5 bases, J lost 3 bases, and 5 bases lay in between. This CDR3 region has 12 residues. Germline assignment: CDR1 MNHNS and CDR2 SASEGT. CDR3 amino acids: CASSRNYNEQFF. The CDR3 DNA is TGTGCCAGCAGTAGGAACTACAATGAGCAGTTCTTC.

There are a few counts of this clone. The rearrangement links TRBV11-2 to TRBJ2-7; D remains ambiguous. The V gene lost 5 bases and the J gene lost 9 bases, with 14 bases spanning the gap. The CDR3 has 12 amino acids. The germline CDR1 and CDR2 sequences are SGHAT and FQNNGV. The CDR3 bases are TGTGCCAGCAGCCTTCTGAAAGAATGGCAGTACTTC. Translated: CASSLLKEWQYF.

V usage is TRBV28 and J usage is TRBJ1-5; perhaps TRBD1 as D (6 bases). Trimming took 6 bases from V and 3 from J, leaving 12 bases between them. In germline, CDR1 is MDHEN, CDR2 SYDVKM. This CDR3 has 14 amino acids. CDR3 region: CASRQGGFNQPQHF. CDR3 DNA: TGTGCCAGCAGGCAAGGGGGGTTCAATCAGCCCCAGCATTTT.

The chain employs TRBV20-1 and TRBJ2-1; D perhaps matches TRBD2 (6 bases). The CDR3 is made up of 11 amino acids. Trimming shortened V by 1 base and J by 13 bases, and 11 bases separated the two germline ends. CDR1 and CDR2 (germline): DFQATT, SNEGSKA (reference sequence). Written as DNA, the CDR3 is TGCAGTGCTAGAGGTGGGACTGTCCAGTTCTTC. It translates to CSARGGTVQFF.

This chain's CDR3 is CASSFGLAGSSGETQYF. The CDR3 DNA is TGTGCCAGCAGCTTTGGACTAGCGGGTTCTTCGGGGGAGACCCAGTACTTC. The chain links TRBV7-9 to TRBJ2-5; TRBD2 aligns across 11 bases. CDR1 is SEHNR and CDR2 is FQNEAQ in the germline V gene (reference sequence). The CDR3 is 17 residues long. V trimming: 3 bases; J trimming: 5 bases; junction bases outside the gene matches: 11.

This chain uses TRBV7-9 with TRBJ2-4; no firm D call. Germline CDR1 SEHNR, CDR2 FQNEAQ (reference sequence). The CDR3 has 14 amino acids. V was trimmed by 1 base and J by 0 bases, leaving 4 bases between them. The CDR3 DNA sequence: TGTGCCAGCAGCTTAGAAGTAGCCAAAAACATTCAGTACTTC. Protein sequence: CASSLEVAKNIQYF.

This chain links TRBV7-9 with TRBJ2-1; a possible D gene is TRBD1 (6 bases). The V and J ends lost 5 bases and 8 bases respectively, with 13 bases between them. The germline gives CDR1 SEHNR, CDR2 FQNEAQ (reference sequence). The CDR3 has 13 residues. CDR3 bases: TGTGCCAGCAGCCTCGCAGGGGTCCATGAGCAGTTCTTC. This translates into CASSLAGVHEQFF.

Here the CDR3 DNA reads TGTGCCAGCTCACCACCGGGACAGGGGGGTGAAAAACTGTTTTTT. It is translated as CASSPPGQGGEKLFF. V and J are TRBV18 and TRBJ1-4, with 11 bases matching TRBD1. CDR3 length: 15 amino acids. Germline V lookup: CDR1 KGHSH, CDR2 LQKENI. The V and J ends lost 0 bases and 7 bases, in that order; junction bases with no gene match: 1. Full variable domain (outside the CDR3, taken from reference TRBV18 and TRBJ1-4): NAGVMQNPRHLVRRRGQEARLRCSPMKGHSHVYWYRQLPEEGLKFMVYLQKENIIDESGMPKERFSAEFPKEGPSILRIQQVVRGDSAAYFCASSPPGQGGEKLFFGSGTQLSVL.

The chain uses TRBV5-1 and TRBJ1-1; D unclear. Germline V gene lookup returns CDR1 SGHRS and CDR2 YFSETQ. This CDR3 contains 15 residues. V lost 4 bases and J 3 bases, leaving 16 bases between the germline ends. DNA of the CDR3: TGCGCCAGCAGCGGCGAGCCCCGGGGAGACACTGAAGCTTTCTTT. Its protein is CASSGEPRGDTEAFF.

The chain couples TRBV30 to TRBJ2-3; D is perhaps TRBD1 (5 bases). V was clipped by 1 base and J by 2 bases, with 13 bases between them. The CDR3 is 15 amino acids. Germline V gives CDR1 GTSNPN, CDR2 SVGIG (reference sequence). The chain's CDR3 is CAWSDPGLVTDTQYF. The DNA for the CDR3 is TGTGCCTGGAGTGACCCAGGGCTAGTCACAGATACGCAGTATTTT.

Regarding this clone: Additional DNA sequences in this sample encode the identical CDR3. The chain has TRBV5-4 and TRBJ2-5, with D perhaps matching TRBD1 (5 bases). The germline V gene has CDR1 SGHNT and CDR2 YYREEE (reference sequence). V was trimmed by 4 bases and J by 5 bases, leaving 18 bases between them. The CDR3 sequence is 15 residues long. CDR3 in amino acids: CASSLSSGLGETQYF. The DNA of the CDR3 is TGTGCCAGCAGCCTTTCCTCAGGGTTAGGGGAGACCCAGTACTTC.

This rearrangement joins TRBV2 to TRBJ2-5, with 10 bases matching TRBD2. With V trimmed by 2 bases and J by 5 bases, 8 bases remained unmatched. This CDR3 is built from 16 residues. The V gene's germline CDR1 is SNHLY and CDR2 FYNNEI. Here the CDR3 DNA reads TGTGCCAGCAGTGAATGGGCTAGCGGGAGTAGGGAGACCCAGTACTTC. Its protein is CASSEWASGSRETQYF. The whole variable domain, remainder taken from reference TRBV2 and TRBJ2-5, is EPEVTQTPSHQVTQMGQEVILRCVPISNHLYFYWYRQILGQKVEFLVSFYNNEISEKSEIFDDQFSVERPDGSNFTLKIRSTKLEDSAMYFCASSEWASGSRETQYFGPGTRLLVL.

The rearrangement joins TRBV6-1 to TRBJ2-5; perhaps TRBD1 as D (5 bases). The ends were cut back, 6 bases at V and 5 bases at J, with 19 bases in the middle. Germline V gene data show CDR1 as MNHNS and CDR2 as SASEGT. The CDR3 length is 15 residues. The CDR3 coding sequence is TGTGCCAGCAGACTCATTACACAGGTCAGGGAGACCCAGTACTTC. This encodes CASRLITQVRETQYF.

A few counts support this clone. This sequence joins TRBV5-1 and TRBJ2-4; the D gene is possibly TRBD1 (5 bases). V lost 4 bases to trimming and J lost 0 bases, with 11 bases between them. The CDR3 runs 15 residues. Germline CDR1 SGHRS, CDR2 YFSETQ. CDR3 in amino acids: CASSLTALAKNIQYF. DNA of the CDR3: TGCGCCAGCAGCCTGACAGCTCTAGCCAAAAACATTCAGTACTTC.

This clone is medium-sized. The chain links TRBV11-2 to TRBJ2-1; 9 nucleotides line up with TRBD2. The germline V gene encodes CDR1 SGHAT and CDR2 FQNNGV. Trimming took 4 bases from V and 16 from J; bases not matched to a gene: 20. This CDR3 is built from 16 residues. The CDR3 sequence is CASSSSGEAGGQASFF. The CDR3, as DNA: TGTGCCAGCAGCTCTTCCGGGGAGGCGGGGGGGCAAGCCTCCTTCTTC.

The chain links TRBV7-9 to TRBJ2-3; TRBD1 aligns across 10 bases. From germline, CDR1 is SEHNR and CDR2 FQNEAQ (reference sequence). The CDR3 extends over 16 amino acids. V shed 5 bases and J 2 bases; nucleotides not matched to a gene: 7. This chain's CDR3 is CASSPGQGGPTDTQYF. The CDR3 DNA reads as TGTGCCAGCAGCCCTGGACAGGGGGGACCCACAGATACGCAGTATTTT.

CDR3 loop: CSATLGNEQYF. The CDR3, as DNA: TGCAGTGCTACTCTAGGGAACGAGCAGTACTTC. The rearrangement links TRBV20-1 to TRBJ2-7; D remains ambiguous. Trimming took off 4 bases at V and 5 bases at J, with 9 bases between the two ends. The CDR3 covers 11 residues. Germline loops: CDR1 DFQATT, CDR2 SNEGSKA (reference sequence).

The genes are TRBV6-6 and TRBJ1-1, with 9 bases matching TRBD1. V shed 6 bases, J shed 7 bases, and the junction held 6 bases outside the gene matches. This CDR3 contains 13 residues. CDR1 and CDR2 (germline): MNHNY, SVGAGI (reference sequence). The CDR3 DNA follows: TGTGCCAGCAGCGAGGACAGGGGTGGTGAAGCTTTCTTT. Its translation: CASSEDRGGEAFF.

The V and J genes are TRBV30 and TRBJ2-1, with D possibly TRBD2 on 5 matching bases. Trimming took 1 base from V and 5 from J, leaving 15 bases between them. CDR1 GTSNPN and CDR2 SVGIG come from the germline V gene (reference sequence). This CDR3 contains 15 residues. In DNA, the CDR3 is TGTGCCTGGAGTGGCGACTATGAGGCCAACAATGAGCAGTTCTTC. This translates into CAWSGDYEANNEQFF.

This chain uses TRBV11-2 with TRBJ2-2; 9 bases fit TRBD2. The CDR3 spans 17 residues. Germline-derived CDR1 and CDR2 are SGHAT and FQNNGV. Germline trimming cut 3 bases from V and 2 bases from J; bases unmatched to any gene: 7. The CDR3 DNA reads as TGTGCCAGCAGCTTCGGGGTAGCGGGAGATAACACCGGGGAGCTGTTTTTT. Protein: CASSFGVAGDNTGELFF.